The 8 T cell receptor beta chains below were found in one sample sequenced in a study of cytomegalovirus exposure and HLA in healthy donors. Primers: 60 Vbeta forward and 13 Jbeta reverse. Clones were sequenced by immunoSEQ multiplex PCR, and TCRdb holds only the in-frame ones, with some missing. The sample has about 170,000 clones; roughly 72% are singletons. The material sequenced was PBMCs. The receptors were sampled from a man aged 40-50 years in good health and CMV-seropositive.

The CDR3: CASSVGNGYTF. DNA of the CDR3: TGTGCCAGCAGCGTAGGTAATGGCTACACCTTC. The chain joins TRBV9 to TRBJ1-2; no firm D call. Germline V gene lookup returns CDR1 SGDLS and CDR2 YYNGEE. V lost 0 bases and J lost 6, with 3 bases in between. The CDR3 consists of 11 residues.

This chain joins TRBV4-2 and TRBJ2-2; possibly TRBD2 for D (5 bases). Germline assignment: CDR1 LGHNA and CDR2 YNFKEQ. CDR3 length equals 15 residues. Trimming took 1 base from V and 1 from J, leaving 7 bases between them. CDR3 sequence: CASSQGGLNTGELFF. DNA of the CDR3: TGTGCCAGCAGCCAAGGAGGGCTGAACACCGGGGAGCTGTTTTTT.

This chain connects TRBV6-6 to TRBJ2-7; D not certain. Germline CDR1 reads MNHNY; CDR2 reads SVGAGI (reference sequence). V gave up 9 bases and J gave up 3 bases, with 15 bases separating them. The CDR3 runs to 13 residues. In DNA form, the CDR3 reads TGTGCCAGTCGCGAGGTGGCAGACTACGAGCAGTACTTC. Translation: CASREVADYEQYF.

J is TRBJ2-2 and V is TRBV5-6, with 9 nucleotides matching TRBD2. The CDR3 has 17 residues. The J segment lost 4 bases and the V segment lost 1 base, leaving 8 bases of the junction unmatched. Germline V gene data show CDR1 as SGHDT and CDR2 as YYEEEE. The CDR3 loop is CASSLIGWRGGTGELFF. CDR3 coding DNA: TGTGCCAGCAGCTTGATCGGTTGGCGGGGGGGCACCGGGGAGCTGTTTTTT.

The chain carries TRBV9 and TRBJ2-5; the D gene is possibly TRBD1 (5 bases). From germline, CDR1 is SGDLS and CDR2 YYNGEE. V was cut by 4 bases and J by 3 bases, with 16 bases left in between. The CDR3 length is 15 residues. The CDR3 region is CASSSPSQGKETQYF. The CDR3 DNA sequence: TGTGCCAGCAGCTCCCCGAGTCAGGGAAAAGAGACCCAGTACTTC.

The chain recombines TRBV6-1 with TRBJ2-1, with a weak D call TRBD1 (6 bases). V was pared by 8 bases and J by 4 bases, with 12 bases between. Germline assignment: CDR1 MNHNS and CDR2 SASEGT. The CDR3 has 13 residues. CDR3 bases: TGTGCCAGCCCCTCGGACAGATACAATGAGCAGTTCTTC. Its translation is CASPSDRYNEQFF.

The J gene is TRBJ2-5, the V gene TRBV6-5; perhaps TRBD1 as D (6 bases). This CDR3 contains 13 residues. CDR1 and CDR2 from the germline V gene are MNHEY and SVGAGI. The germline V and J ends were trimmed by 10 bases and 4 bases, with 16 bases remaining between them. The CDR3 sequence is CATYRVGLETQYF. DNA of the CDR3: TGTGCCACCTACAGGGTGGGTTTAGAGACCCAGTACTTC.

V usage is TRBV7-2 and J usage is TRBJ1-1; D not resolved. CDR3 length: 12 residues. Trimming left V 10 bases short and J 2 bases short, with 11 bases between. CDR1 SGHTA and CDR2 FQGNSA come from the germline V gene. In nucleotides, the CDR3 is TGTGCCACCAGGACGGGTAACACTGAAGCTTTCTTT. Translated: CATRTGNTEAFF.